The present entry profiles one T cell receptor (beta chain) with its context. Its antigen is still unknown. TCRB immunosequencing input was roughly 500 nanograms of biopsy DNA per sample. Assay: immunoSEQ multiplex PCR; the TCRdb copy retains only in-frame clones and omits some. The sample carries 6,000 to 7,500 clones, roughly 82% recorded once. The CDR3 totals 17 residues. CDR1 is SEHNR, CDR2 FQNEAQ, per germline (reference sequence). The V and J ends lost 7 bases and 4 bases, in that order; junction bases with no gene match: 13. This sample was included in a study of T cell repertoires in ileal Crohn's disease. Across the whole study: About half of patients got postoperative therapy: roughly 12 thiopurines, approximately 18 anti-TNF.

The study's findings and limits: Active smokers at surgery had more clonal expansions than non-smokers. Sorted CD8 T cells held more high-frequency clones than CD4.

The V gene is TRBV7-9, the J gene TRBJ2-1; 10 nucleotides agree with TRBD2. The sample was ileal tissue. The sequence came from an adult with Crohn's disease. CDR3 residues: CASKPRPGLAEYNEQFF. For the CDR3, the DNA is TGTGCCAGCAAACCTCGACCCGGACTAGCGGAGTACAATGAGCAGTTCTTC. The full variable domain, completed using reference TRBV7-9 and TRBJ2-1, is DTGVSQNPRHKITKRGQNVTFRCDPISEHNRLYWYRQTLGQGPEFLTYFQNEAQLEKSRLLSDRFSAERPKGSFSTLEIQRTEQGDSAMYLCASKPRPGLAEYNEQFFGPGTRLTVL.